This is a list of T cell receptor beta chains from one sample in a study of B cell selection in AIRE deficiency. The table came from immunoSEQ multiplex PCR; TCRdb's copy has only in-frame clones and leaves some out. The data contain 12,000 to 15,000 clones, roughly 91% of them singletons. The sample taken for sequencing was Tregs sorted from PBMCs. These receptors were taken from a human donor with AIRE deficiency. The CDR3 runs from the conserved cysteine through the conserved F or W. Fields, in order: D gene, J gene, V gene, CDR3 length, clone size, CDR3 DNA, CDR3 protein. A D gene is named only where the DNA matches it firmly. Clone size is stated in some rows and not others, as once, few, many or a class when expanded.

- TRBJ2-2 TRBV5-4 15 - TGTGCCAGCAGGTCAGGTACTCCGAACACCGGGGAGCTGTTTTTT CASRSGTPNTGELFF
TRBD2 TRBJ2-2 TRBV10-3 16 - TGTGCCATCAGTGTGATCGGGACTACGAACACCGGGGAGCTGTTTTTT CAISVIGTTNTGELFF
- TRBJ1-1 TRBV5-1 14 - TGCGCCAGCAGCTTGGCCCCCCCTCGAACTGAAGCTTTCTTT CASSLAPPRTEAFF
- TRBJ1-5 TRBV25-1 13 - TGTGCCAGCAGTCAGAGGGGTTATCAGCCCCAGCATTTT CASSQRGYQPQHF
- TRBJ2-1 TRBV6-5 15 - TGTGCCAGCAGTTACTCCCGGGACGGGTACAATGAGCAGTTCTTC CASSYSRDGYNEQFF
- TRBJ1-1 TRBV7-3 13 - TGTGCCAGCAGCTTGGGCAGCCACACTGAAGCTTTCTTT CASSLGSHTEAFF
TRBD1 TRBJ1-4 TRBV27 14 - TGTGCCAGCAGAACAGGGGCAGGGCGAGAAAAACTGTTTTTT CASRTGAGREKLFF
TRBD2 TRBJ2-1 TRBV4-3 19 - TGCGCCAGCAGCCAAGGGGCCCTGGCGGGAGGGCTATCTGACAATGAGCAGTTCTTC CASSQGALAGGLSDNEQFF
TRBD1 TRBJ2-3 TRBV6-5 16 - TGTGCCAGCAGTTACTTCGGGACAGGGCGCACAGATACGCAGTATTTT CASSYFGTGRTDTQYF
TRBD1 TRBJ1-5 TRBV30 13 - TGTGCCTGGAGCCCGACAGGGGATCAGCCCCAGCATTTT CAWSPTGDQPQHF
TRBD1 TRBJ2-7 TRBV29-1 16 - TGCAGCGTTGGGGGGTTGGGGGACAGGGGCACCTACGAGCAGTACTTC CSVGGLGDRGTYEQYF
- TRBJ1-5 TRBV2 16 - TGTGCCAGCAGGGCATACAGGGAAGGGCGCAATCAGCCCCAGCATTTT CASRAYREGRNQPQHF
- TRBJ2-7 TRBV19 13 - TGTGCCAGCCGGGGACCTAACTCCTACGAGCAGTACTTC CASRGPNSYEQYF
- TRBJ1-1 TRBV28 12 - TGTGCCAGCTCTAGGAGGAACACTGAAGCTTTCTTT CASSRRNTEAFF
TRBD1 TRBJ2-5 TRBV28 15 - TGTGCCAGCAGTTTATTGGACAGGGAAAAAGAGACCCAGTACTTC CASSLLDREKETQYF
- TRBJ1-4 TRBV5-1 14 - TGCGCCAGCAGCTTGACAACAACTAATGAAAAACTGTTTTTT CASSLTTTNEKLFF
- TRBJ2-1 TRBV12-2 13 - TGTGCCCTTTCCGGGACAGGTTACAATGAGCAGTTCTTC CALSGTGYNEQFF
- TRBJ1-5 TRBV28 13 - TGTGCCAGCAGACGACCTTCCAATCAGCCCCAGCATTTT CASRRPSNQPQHF
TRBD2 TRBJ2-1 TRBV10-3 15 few TGTGCCATCAGTGAGTCTGTGATAGCGGGAGATGAGCAGTTCTTC CAISESVIAGDEQFF
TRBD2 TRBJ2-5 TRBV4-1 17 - TGCGCCAGCAGCCAAGAGTCGGGGCTAGCGGGGGGGCAGACCCAGTACTTC CASSQESGLAGGQTQYF
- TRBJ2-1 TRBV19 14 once TGTGCCAGTAGTGCCCTCGGGGCCCCCAGAGAGCAGTTCTTC CASSALGAPREQFF
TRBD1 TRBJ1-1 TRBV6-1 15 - TGTGCCAGCAGACCTAGACAGGGGATGAACACTGAAGCTTTCTTT CASRPRQGMNTEAFF
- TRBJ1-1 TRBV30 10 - TGTGCCTGGGGCAACACTGAAGCTTTCTTT CAWGNTEAFF
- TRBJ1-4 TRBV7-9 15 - TGTGCCAGCAGCTTAGCGGCTGCAACTAATGAAAAACTGTTTTTT CASSLAAATNEKLFF
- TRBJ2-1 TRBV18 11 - TGTGCCAGCTCAGAAGGTATTGAGCAGTTCTTC CASSEGIEQFF
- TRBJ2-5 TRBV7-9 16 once TGTGCCAGCAGCTTAGGGGCCAGAGGGGGCCAAGAGACCCAGTACTTC CASSLGARGGQETQYF
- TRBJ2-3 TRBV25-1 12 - TGTGCCAGCAGAGCACAGGGTTGGTCGCAGTATTTT CASRAQGWSQYF
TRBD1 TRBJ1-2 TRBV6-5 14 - TGTGCCAGCAGTTATATAGACAGGGGAAGTGGCTACACCTTC CASSYIDRGSGYTF
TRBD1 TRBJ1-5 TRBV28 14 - TGTGCCACCCGGGACAGGGGACCGAATCAGCCCCAGCATTTT CATRDRGPNQPQHF
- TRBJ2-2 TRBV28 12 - TGTGCCAGCAGTAAAAACACCGGGGAGCTGTTTTTT CASSKNTGELFF
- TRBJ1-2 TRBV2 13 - TGTGCCAGCAGGTCCAGGAGATCCTATGGCTACACCTTC CASRSRRSYGYTF
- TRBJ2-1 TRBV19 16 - TGTGCCAGTACCACCTACGTGGGGGTAGCGGACAATGAGCAGTTCTTC CASTTYVGVADNEQFF
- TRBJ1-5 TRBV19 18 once TGTGCCAGTAGTCCACGACAGGCCGGGGTTTATAGCAATCAGCCCCAGCATTTT CASSPRQAGVYSNQPQHF
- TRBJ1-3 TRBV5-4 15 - TGTGCCAGCAGCTTGTTGGGGAGAACGGGAAACACCATATATTTT CASSLLGRTGNTIYF
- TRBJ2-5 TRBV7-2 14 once TGTGCCAGCAGCTTAGGTTTGGTTGTGGAGACCCAGTACTTC CASSLGLVVETQYF
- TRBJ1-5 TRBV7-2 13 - TGTGCCAGCAGCTTGTACAGGCATCAGCCCCAGCATTTT CASSLYRHQPQHF
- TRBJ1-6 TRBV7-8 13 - TGTGCCAGCAGCTTAACGTGGAATTCACCCCTCCACTTT CASSLTWNSPLHF
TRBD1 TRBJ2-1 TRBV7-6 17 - TGTGCCAGCAGCTTAGCCCTTATAAGACAGGGTCACAATGAGCAGTTCTTC CASSLALIRQGHNEQFF
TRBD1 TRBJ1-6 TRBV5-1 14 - TGCGCCAGCAGCTTGACAGGGGATAATTCACCCCTCCACTTT CASSLTGDNSPLHF
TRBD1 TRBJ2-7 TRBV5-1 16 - TGCGCCAGCAGCCTGGGAGAGGGACAGGGAACCTACGAGCAGTACTTC CASSLGEGQGTYEQYF
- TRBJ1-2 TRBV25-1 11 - TGTGCCAGCAGGGGCAACTATGGCTACACCTTC CASRGNYGYTF